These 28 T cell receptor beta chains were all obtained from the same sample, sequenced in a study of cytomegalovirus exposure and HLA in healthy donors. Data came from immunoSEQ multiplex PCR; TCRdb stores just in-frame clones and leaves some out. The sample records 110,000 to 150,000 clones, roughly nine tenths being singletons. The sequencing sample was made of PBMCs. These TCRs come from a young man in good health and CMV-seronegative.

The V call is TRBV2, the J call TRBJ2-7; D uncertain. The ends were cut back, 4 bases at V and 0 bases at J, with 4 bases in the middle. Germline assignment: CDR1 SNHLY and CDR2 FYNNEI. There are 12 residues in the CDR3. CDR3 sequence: CASSASSYEQYF. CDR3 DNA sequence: TGTGCCAGCAGTGCGAGCTCCTACGAGCAGTACTTC.

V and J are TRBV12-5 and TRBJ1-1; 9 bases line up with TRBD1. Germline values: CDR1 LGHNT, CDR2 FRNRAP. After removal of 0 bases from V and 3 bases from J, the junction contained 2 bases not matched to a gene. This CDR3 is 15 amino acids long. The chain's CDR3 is CASGLVQGADTEAFF. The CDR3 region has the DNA TGTGCTAGTGGTTTGGTACAGGGGGCTGACACTGAAGCTTTCTTT.

The CDR3 here is CASSPPEGARDTQYF. CDR3 DNA: TGTGCCAGCAGCCCCCCCGAGGGGGCTAGAGATACGCAGTATTTT. The V call is TRBV5-6, the J call TRBJ2-3, with 7 bases fitting TRBD1. Per germline, CDR1 SGHDT and CDR2 YYEEEE. This CDR3 has 15 amino acids. The J segment lost 5 bases and the V segment lost 4 bases, leaving 10 bases of the junction unmatched.

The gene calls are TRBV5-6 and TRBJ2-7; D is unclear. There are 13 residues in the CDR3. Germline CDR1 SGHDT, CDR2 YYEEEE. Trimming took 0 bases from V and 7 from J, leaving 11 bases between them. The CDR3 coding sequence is TGTGCCAGCAGCTTGGTAGCTCTCGGGGAGCAGTACTTC. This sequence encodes CASSLVALGEQYF.

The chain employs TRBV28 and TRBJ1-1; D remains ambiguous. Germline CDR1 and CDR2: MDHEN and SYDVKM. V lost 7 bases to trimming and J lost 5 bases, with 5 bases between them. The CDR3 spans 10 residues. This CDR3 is CASKSTEAFF. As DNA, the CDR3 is TGTGCCAGCAAGAGTACTGAAGCTTTCTTT.

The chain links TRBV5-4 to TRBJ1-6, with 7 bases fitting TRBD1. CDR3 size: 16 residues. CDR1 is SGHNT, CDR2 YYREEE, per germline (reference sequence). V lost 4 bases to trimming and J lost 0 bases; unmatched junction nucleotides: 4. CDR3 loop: CASSVDRRSYNSPLHF. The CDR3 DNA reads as TGTGCCAGCAGCGTGGACAGGCGCTCCTATAATTCACCCCTCCACTTT.

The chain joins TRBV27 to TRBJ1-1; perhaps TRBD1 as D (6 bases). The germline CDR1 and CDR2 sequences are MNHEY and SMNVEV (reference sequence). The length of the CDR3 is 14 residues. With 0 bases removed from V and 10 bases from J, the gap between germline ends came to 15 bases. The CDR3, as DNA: TGTGCCAGCAGTTTATCGAGTCAGGGGTTTTTAGCTTTCTTT. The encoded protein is CASSLSSQGFLAFF.

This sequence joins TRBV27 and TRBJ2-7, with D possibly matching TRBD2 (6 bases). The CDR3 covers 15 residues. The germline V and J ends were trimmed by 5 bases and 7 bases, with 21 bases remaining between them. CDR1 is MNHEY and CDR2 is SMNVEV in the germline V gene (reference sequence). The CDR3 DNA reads TGTGCCAGCAGTCCAACTAGAGTTTACGGAGGGGAGCAGTACTTC. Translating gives CASSPTRVYGGEQYF.

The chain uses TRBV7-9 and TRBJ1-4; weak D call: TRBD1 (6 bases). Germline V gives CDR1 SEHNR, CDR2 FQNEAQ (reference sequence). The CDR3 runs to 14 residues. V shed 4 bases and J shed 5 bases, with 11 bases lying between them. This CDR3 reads CASSSGQRNEKLFF. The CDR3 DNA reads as TGTGCCAGCAGCTCAGGACAGAGGAATGAAAAACTGTTTTTT. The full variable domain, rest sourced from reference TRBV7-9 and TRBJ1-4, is DTGVSQNPRHKITKRGQNVTFRCDPISEHNRLYWYRQTLGQGPEFLTYFQNEAQLEKSRLLSDRFSAERPKGSFSTLEIQRTEQGDSAMYLCASSSGQRNEKLFFGSGTQLSVL.

The CDR3 spells CASSQRTGAAYEAFF. The CDR3 region has the DNA TGCGCCAGCAGCCAAAGGACAGGGGCCGCTTATGAAGCTTTCTTT. This sequence joins TRBV4-3 and TRBJ1-1; 9 bases align to TRBD1. CDR1 and CDR2 (germline): LGHNA, YSLEER. V shed 2 bases, J shed 7 bases, and the junction held 8 bases outside the gene matches. This CDR3 spans 15 amino acids.

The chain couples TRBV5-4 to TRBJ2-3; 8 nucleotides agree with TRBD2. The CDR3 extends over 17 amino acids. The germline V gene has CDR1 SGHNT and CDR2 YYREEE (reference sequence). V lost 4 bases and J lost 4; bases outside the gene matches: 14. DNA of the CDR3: TGTGCCAGCAGCCGTGGGGGGGTAGCGGGACGCGCAGATACGCAGTATTTT. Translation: CASSRGGVAGRADTQYF.

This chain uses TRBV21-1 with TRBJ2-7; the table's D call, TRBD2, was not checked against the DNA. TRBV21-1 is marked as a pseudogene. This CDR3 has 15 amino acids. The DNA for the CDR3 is TGTGCCAGCAGCAAGCCTCGCCCTCCGGGGAACGAGCAGTACGTC. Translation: CASSKPRPPGNEQYV.

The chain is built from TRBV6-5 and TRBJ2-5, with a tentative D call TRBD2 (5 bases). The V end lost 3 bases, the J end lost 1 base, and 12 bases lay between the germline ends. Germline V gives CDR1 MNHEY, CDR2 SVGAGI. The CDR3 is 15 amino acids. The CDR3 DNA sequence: TGTGCCAGCAGTTATGGGGTAGCGACCCAAGAGACCCAGTACTTC. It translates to CASSYGVATQETQYF.

The CDR3 spells CASSDRGQGTSTDTQYF. DNA of the CDR3: TGTGCCAGTAGTGACAGAGGACAGGGCACTAGCACAGATACGCAGTATTTT. This sequence joins TRBV19 and TRBJ2-3, with 8 bases identical to TRBD1. Germline CDR1 LNHDA, CDR2 SQIVND (reference sequence). The CDR3 loop spans 17 amino acids. The junction had 10 bases not matched to a gene; V was cut back by 5 bases and J by 0 bases.

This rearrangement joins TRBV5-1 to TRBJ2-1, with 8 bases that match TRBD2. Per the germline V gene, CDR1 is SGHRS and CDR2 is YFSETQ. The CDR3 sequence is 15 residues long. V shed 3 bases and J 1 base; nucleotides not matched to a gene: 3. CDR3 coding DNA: TGCGCCAGCAGCTCCGGGACTAGTTCCTACAATGAGCAGTTCTTC. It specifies CASSSGTSSYNEQFF.

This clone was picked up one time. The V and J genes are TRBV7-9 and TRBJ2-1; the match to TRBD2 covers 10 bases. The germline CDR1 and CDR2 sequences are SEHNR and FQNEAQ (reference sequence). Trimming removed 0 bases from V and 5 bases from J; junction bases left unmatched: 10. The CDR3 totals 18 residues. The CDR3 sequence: CASSLAALLAGPHNEQFF. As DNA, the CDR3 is TGTGCCAGCAGCTTAGCAGCCCTACTAGCGGGACCTCACAATGAGCAGTTCTTC.

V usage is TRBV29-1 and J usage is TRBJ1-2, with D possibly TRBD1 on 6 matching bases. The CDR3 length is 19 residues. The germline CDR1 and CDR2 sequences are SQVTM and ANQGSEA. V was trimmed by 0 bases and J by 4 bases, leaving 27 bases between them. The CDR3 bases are TGCAGCGTTGAAGATCGTCGAGGGGGAGACGTCGACCTATTCTATGGCTACACCTTC. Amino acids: CSVEDRRGGDVDLFYGYTF.

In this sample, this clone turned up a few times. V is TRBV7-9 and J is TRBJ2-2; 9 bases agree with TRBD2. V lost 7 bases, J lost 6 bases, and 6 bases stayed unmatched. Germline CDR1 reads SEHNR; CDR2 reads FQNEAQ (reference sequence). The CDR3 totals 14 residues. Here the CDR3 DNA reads TGTGCCAGCACACTAGCGGGTTCTCCCGGGGAGCTGTTTTTT. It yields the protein CASTLAGSPGELFF.

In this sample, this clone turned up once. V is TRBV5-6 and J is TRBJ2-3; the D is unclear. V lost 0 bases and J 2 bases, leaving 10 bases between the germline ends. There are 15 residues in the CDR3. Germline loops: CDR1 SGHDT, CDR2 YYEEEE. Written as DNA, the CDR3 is TGTGCCAGCAGCTTGGTGGCCAGATACACAGATACGCAGTATTTT. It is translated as CASSLVARYTDTQYF.

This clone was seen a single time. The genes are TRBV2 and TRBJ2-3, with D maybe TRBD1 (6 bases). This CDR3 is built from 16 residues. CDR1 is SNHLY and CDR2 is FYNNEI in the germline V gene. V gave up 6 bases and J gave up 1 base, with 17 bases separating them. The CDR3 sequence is CASSAPGDFGTDTQYF. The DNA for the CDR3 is TGTGCCAGCAGCGCGCCAGGGGATTTTGGCACAGATACGCAGTATTTT. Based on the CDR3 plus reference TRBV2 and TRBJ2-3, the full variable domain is EPEVTQTPSHQVTQMGQEVILRCVPISNHLYFYWYRQILGQKVEFLVSFYNNEISEKSEIFDDQFSVERPDGSNFTLKIRSTKLEDSAMYFCASSAPGDFGTDTQYFGPGTRLTVL.

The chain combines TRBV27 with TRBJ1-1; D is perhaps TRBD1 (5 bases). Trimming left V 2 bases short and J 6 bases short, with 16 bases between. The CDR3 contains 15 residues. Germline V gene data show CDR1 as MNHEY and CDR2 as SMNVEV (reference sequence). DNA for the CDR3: TGTGCCAGCAGTTTACTCACATACGGGGGGTCTGAAGCTTTCTTT. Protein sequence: CASSLLTYGGSEAFF.

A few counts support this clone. CDR3: CASSILNAGGRSPLHF. The CDR3 nucleotides are TGTGCCAGTAGTATCCTGAATGCAGGGGGACGCTCACCCCTCCACTTT. V and J are TRBV19 and TRBJ1-6; 7 bases align to TRBD1. This CDR3 has 16 amino acids. In germline, CDR1 is LNHDA, CDR2 SQIVND (reference sequence). The ends lost 3 bases at V and 10 bases at J; junction bases unmatched: 12.

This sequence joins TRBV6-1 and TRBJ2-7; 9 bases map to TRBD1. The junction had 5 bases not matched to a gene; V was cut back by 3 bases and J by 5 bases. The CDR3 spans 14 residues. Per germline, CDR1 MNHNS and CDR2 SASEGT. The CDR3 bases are TGTGCCAGCAGTGAGACACAGGGGGCCCACGAGCAGTACGTC. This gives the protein CASSETQGAHEQYV.

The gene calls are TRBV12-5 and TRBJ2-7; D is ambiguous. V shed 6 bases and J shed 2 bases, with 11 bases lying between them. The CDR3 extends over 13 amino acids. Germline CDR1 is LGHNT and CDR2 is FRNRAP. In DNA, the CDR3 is TGTGCTAGTGGCCCAGGTCCCACCTACGAGCAGTACGTC. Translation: CASGPGPTYEQYV.

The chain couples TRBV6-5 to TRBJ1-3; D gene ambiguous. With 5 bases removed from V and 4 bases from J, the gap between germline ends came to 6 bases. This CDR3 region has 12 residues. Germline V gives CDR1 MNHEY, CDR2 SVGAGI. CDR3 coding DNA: TGTGCCAGCAGTGACGGGGGAAACACCATATATTTT. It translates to CASSDGGNTIYF.

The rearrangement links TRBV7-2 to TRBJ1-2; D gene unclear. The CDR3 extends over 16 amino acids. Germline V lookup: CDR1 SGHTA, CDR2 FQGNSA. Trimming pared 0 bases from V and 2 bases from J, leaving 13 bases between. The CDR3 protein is CASSLASGQTNYGYTF. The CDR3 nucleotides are TGTGCCAGCAGCTTAGCGTCGGGTCAGACCAACTATGGCTACACCTTC.

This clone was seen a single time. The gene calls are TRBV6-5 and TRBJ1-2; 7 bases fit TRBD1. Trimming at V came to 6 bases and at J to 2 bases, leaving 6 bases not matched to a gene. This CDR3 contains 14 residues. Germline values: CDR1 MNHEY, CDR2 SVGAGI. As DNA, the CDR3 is TGTGCCAGCAGATCCTCGGGACAGAACTATGGCTACACCTTC. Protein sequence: CASRSSGQNYGYTF.

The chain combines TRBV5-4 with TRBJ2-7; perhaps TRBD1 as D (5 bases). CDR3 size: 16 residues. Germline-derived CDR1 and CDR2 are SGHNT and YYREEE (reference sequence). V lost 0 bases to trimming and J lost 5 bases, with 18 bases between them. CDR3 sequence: CASSLEVSGLSDEQYF. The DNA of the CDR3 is TGTGCCAGCAGCTTGGAGGTATCAGGGCTGTCAGACGAGCAGTACTTC.